This T cell receptor (beta chain) stems from a study of T-cell memory formation after mild COVID-19. In the study overall: TCR clusters were mostly donor specific.

This CDR3 comprises 14 residues. V was pared by 4 bases and J by 9 bases, with 16 bases between. TCRdb redid the calling of the 5' RACE reads with MiXCR, one entry per CDR3 protein. The sample shows 500,000 to 550,000 distinct CDR3 sequences, around 21% of them seen only once. Material for sequencing was PBMCs or a T cell subset sorted from them (not recorded which). The TCR originated in an adult woman who had mild COVID-19 (a few samples of this study predate the infection). Cell type and time point are not known. V gene TRBV12-3 or TRBV12-4 combines with J gene TRBJ2-1; D possibly corresponds to TRBD1 (6 bases). CDR3 coding DNA: TGTGCCAGCAGTTCGACTGGGGGCGGCAGTGAGCAGTTCTTC. As protein: CASSSTGGGSEQFF.